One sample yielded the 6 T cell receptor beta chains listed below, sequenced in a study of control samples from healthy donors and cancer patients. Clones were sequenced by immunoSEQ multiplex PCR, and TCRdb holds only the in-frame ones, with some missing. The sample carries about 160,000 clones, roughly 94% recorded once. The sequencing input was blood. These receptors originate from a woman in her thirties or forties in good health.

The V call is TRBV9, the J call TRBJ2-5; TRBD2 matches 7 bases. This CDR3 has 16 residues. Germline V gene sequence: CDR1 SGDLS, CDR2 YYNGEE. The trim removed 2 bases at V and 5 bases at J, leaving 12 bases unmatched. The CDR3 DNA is TGTGCCAGCAGCGTTTATGGCGGGAGAGGGGTGGAGACCCAGTACTTC. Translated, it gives CASSVYGGRGVETQYF.

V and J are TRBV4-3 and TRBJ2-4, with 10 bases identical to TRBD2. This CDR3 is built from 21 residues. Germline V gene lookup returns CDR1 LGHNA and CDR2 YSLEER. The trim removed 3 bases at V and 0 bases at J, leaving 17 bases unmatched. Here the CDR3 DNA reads TGCGCCAGCAGCCACACCAAAACCGGGACTAGCGACCGTTTAGCCAAAAACATTCAGTACTTC. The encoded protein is CASSHTKTGTSDRLAKNIQYF.

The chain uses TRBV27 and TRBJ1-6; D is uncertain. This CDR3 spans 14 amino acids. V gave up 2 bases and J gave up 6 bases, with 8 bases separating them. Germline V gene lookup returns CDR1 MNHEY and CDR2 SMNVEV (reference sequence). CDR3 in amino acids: CASSLDITNSPLHF. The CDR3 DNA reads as TGTGCCAGCAGTTTAGACATTACTAATTCACCCCTCCACTTT.

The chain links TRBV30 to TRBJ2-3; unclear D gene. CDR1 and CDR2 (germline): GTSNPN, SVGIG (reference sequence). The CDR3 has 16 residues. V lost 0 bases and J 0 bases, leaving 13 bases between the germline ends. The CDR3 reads CAWSVGMMGSTDTQYF. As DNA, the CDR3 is TGTGCCTGGAGTGTAGGAATGATGGGGAGCACAGATACGCAGTATTTT.

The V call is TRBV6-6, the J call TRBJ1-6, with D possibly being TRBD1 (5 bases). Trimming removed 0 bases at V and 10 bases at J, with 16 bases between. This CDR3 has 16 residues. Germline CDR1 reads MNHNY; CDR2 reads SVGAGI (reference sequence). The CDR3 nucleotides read TGTGCCAGCAGTTACTCGAGCCAACCTAGGGGATCACCCCTCCACTTT. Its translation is CASSYSSQPRGSPLHF.

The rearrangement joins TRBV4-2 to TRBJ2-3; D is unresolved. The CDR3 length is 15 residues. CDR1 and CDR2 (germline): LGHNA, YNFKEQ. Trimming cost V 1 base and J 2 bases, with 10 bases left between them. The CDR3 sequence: CASSQGGSATDTQYF. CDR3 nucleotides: TGTGCCAGCAGCCAAGGTGGCTCCGCCACAGATACGCAGTATTTT.